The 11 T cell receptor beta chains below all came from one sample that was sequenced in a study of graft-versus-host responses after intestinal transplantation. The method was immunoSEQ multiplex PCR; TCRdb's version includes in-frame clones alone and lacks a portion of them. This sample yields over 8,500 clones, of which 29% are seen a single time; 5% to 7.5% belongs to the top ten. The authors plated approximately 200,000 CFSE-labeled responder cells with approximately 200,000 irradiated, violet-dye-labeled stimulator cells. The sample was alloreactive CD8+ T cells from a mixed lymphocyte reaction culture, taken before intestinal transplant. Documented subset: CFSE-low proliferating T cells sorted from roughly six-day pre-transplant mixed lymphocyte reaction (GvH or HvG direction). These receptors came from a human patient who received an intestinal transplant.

The DNA for the CDR3 is TGTGCCAGCAGCTTGGGAGCGGGGGGATCCTACGAGCAGTACTTC. This encodes CASSLGAGGSYEQYF. V is TRBV5-4 and J is TRBJ2-7, with 9 bases identical to TRBD2. The J segment lost 1 base and the V segment lost 0 bases, leaving 2 bases of the junction unmatched. Germline V CDR1 and CDR2: SGHNT, YYREEE (reference sequence). This CDR3 spans 15 amino acids.

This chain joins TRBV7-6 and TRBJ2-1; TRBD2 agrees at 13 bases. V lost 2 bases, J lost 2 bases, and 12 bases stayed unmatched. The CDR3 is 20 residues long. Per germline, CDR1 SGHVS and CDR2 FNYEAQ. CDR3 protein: CASSLSSTSGGAETYNEQFF. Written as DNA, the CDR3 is TGTGCCAGCAGCTTATCCTCTACTAGCGGGGGGGCCGAAACCTACAATGAGCAGTTCTTC. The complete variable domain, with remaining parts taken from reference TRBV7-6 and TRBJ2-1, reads GAGVSQSPRYKVTKRGQDVALRCDPISGHVSLYWYRQALGQGPEFLTYFNYEAQQDKSGLPNDRFSAERPEGSISTLTIQRTEQRDSAMYRCASSLSSTSGGAETYNEQFFGPGTRLTVL.

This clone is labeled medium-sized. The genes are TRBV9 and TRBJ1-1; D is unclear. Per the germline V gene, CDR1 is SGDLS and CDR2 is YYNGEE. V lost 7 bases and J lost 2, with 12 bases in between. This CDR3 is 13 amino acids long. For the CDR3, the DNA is TGTGCCAGCGCCACGGGAGGCAACACTGAAGCTTTCTTT. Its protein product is CASATGGNTEAFF.

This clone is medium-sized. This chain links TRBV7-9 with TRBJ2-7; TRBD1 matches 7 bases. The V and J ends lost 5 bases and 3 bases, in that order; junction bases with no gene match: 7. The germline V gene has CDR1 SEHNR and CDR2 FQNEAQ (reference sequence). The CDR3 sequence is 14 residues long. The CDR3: CASSPKGQIYEQYF. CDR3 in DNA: TGTGCCAGCAGCCCAAAGGGACAGATCTACGAGCAGTACTTC. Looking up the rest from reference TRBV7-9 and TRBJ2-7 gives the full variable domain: DTGVSQNPRHKITKRGQNVTFRCDPISEHNRLYWYRQTLGQGPEFLTYFQNEAQLEKSRLLSDRFSAERPKGSFSTLEIQRTEQGDSAMYLCASSPKGQIYEQYFGPGTRLTVT.

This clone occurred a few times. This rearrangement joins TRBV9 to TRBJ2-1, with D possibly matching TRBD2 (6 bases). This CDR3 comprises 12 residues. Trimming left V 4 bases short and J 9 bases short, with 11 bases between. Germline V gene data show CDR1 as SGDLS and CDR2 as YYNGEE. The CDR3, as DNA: TGTGCCAGCAGCAGTGTGGGGGGTGAGCAGTTCTTC. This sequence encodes CASSSVGGEQFF.

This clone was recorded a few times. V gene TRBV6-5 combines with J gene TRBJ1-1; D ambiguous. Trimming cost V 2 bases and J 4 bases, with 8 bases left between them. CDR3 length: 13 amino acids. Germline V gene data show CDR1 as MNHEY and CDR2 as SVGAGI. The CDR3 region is CASSYLWATEAFF. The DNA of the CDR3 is TGTGCCAGCAGTTACCTCTGGGCCACTGAAGCTTTCTTT.

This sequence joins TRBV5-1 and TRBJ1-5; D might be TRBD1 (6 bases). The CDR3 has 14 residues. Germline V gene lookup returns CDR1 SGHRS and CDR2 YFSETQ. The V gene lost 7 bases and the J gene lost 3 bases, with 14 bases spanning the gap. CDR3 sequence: CASPMGAFNQPQHF. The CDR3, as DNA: TGCGCCAGCCCCATGGGGGCCTTCAATCAGCCCCAGCATTTT.

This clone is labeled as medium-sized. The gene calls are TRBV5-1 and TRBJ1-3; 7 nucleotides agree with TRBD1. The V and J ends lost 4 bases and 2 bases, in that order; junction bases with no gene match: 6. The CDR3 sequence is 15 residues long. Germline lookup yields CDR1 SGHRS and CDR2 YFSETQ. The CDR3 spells CASSPWTGAGNTIYF. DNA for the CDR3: TGCGCCAGCAGCCCCTGGACAGGTGCTGGAAACACCATATATTTT.

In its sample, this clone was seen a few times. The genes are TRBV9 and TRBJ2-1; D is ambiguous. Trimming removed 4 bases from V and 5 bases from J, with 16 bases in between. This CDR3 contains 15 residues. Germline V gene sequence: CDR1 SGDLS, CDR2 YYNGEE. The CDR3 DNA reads TGTGCCAGCAGCACCCTGGTACGCGCGCACAATGAGCAGTTCTTC. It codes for CASSTLVRAHNEQFF. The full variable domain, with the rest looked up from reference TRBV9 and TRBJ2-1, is DSGVTQTPKHLITATGQRVTLRCSPRSGDLSVYWYQQSLDQGLQFLIQYYNGEERAKGNILERFSAQQFPDLHSELNLSSLELGDSALYFCASSTLVRAHNEQFFGPGTRLTVL.

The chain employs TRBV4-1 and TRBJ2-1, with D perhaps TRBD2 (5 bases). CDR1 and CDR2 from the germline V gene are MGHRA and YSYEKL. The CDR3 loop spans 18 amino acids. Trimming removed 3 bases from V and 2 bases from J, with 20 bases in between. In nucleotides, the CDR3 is TGCGCCAGCAGCCATCGTAGCGCCCCGATGGGGACCTACAATGAGCAGTTCTTC. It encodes CASSHRSAPMGTYNEQFF.

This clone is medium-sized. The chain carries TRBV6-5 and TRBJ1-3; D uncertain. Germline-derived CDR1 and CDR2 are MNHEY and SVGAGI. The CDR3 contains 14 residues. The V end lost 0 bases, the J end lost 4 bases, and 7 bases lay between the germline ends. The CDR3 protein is CASSYSSGGNTIYF. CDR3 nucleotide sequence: TGTGCCAGCAGTTACTCGAGCGGAGGAAACACCATATATTTT.